This T cell receptor (beta chain) emerged from a study of blood T cell repertoires in COVID-19. The V segment lost 7 bases and the J segment 6 bases; nucleotides outside the gene matches: 4. The length of the CDR3 is 14 residues. CDR1 and CDR2 from the germline V gene are MGHDK and SYGVNS. Authors' analysis steps: Using reference gene primer amplification, nucleated cell counts were estimated. Using immunoSEQ multiplex PCR, the repertoire was profiled, and TCRdb retains in-frame clones only, with some absent. The D gene and trimming were derived from the DNA, and the V and J assignments and clone size from that table. The repertoire includes about 190,000 clones, approximately 84% of them detected once, and more than 2.5% sits in the top ten. This clone was counted once. The study drew participants aged about 18 to 89 years from some 23 US areas. Resolution of symptoms, clearance, or two negative PCRs was present in recovered Cohort 3 donors.

This sequence originates from a woman aged 25 to 39 who had recovered from COVID-19. Sequencing was done on a sample of PBMCs or T cells enriched from blood (not recorded which). This chain connects TRBV25-1 to TRBJ2-1, with 12 bases lining up with TRBD1. CDR3 bases: TGTGCCAGCATTGGGGACAGGGGGCGCAATGAGCAGTTCTTC. This encodes CASIGDRGRNEQFF.